The next 20 T cell receptor beta chains were all read from a single sample in a study of neurological immune-mediated disorders. TCRdb re-called the 5' RACE reads with MiXCR, one entry per CDR3 protein. The sample consists of 25,000 to 30,000 distinct CDR3 sequences, roughly 23% of them appearing once. Sequencing used CD4+ T cells from blood. The receptors stem from a man in his fifties or sixties with HTLV-1-associated myelopathy (HAM/TSP).

This chain connects TRBV12-3 or TRBV12-4 to TRBJ1-1; a possible D gene is TRBD1 (6 bases). The CDR3 runs to 14 residues. The ends were cut back, 6 bases at V and 5 bases at J, with 16 bases in the middle. The CDR3 DNA is TGTGCCAGCAGACCACAGGGTAAAGGGACTGAAGCTTTCTTT. This gives the protein CASRPQGKGTEAFF.

This clonotype was found many times. The chain has TRBV21-1 and TRBJ1-2. TRBV21-1 represents a pseudogene. This CDR3 region has 16 residues. DNA of the CDR3: TGTGCCAGCAGCAGGCCGGTGGTGTACCCGAACTATGGCTACACCTTC. Its translation: CASSRPVVYPNYGYTF.

This clonotype was counted once. The chain has TRBV29-1 and TRBJ2-3; the D is unclear. The CDR3 covers 15 residues. Germline V lookup: CDR1 SQVTM, CDR2 ANQGSEA. The V end lost 0 bases, the J end lost 1 base, and 11 bases lay between the germline ends. Here the CDR3 DNA reads TGCAGCGTTGAAGATGGTTTGCAGGGCACAGATACGCAGTATTTT. Protein: CSVEDGLQGTDTQYF.

Many counts were recorded for this clonotype. V usage is TRBV27 and J usage is TRBJ1-1, with D unresolved. CDR1 is MNHEY, CDR2 SMNVEV, per germline (reference sequence). This CDR3 region has 16 residues. V dropped 5 bases and J dropped 3 bases, with 19 bases sitting between them. The CDR3 bases are TGTGCCAGCAGTCCCCGCCCCTCAACAGATTACACTGAAGCTTTCTTT. This translates into CASSPRPSTDYTEAFF.

This clonotype was observed many times. This chain connects TRBV5-6 to TRBJ2-7, with unresolved D. Germline-derived CDR1 and CDR2 are SGHDT and YYEEEE. The CDR3 has 14 residues. V lost 0 bases and J lost 4, with 11 bases in between. For the CDR3, the DNA is TGTGCCAGCAGCTTGGAAACACCTCCTTACGAGCAGTACTTC. Its translation: CASSLETPPYEQYF.

Within the sample, this clonotype is medium-sized. The gene calls are TRBV12-3 or TRBV12-4 and TRBJ1-6; D is undetermined. Trimming took off 2 bases at V and 7 bases at J, with 3 bases between the two ends. The CDR3 contains 12 residues. The CDR3: CASSLNNSPLHF. The CDR3 DNA follows: TGTGCCAGCAGTTTAAACAATTCACCCCTCCACTTT.

This clonotype was seen many times. The rearrangement links TRBV5-5 to TRBJ1-6; 10 nucleotides match TRBD1. J lost 10 bases, V lost 4 bases, and 11 bases had no gene match. The CDR3 covers 16 residues. CDR1 SGHKS and CDR2 YYEKEE come from the germline V gene (reference sequence). CDR3 residues: CASSQPGQGRRSPLHF. CDR3 in DNA: TGTGCCAGCAGCCAACCGGGACAGGGGAGGAGATCACCCCTCCACTTT. Based on the CDR3 plus reference TRBV5-5 and TRBJ1-6, the full variable domain is DAGVTQSPTHLIKTRGQQVTLRCSPISGHKSVSWYQQVLGQGPQFIFQYYEKEERGRGNFPDRFSARQFPNYSSELNVNALLLGDSALYLCASSQPGQGRRSPLHFGNGTRLTVT.

This clonotype was recorded many times. The chain combines TRBV20-1 with TRBJ2-1, with TRBD2 matching over 10 bases. CDR1 and CDR2 from the germline V gene are DFQATT and SNEGSKA (reference sequence). The trim removed 5 bases at V and 10 bases at J, leaving 8 bases unmatched. The CDR3 extends over 13 amino acids. As DNA, the CDR3 is TGCAGTGCTCCCCCTAGCGGGAGAGGCGAGCAGTTCTTC. The encoded protein is CSAPPSGRGEQFF.

This clonotype was recorded many times. This chain connects TRBV20-1 to TRBJ1-5, with 9 positions matching TRBD1. The CDR3 spans 16 residues. Trimming cost V 1 base and J 8 bases; bases outside gene matches: 12. The germline gives CDR1 DFQATT, CDR2 SNEGSKA (reference sequence). CDR3 protein: CSARARGHRGQEPQHF. CDR3 coding DNA: TGCAGTGCTAGAGCCCGGGGCCACAGGGGGCAAGAGCCCCAGCATTTT.

This clonotype was counted ten times or more. The chain uses TRBV18 and TRBJ2-5, with a possible D match to TRBD2 (6 bases). The CDR3 length is 14 residues. The V end lost 6 bases, the J end lost 1 base, and 12 bases lay between the germline ends. The germline V gene encodes CDR1 KGHSH and CDR2 LQKENI. CDR3 DNA: TGTGCCAGCTCGGACCGGGGGATCCAAGAGACCCAGTACTTC. Translated, it gives CASSDRGIQETQYF.

The gene calls are TRBV19 and TRBJ1-2; tentatively, D is TRBD1 (6 bases). CDR3 length: 16 amino acids. Between the trimmed V and J ends, which lost 7 bases and 4 bases, there was a span of 22 bases. Per the germline V gene, CDR1 is LNHDA and CDR2 is SQIVND (reference sequence). In nucleotides, the CDR3 is TGTGCCAGTATCCCACCGGGGGGGCGAGGAGTCTATGGCTACACCTTC. Its translation: CASIPPGGRGVYGYTF. Drawing the rest from reference TRBV19 and TRBJ1-2, the complete variable domain is DGGITQSPKYLFRKEGQNVTLSCEQNLNHDAMYWYRQDPGQGLRLIYYSQIVNDFQKGDIAEGYSVSREKKESFPLTVTSAQKNPTAFYLCASIPPGGRGVYGYTFGSGTRLTVV.

The rearrangement uses TRBV20-1 and TRBJ1-2; D ambiguous. V lost 5 bases and J 10 bases, leaving 14 bases between the germline ends. CDR1 and CDR2 from the germline V gene are DFQATT and SNEGSKA (reference sequence). This CDR3 region has 11 residues. The CDR3 nucleotides read TGCAGTGCTGTAACGGATATTTTCTACACCTTC. Translated, it gives CSAVTDIFYTF.

This clonotype was seen more than once but under ten times. The V gene is TRBV12-3 or TRBV12-4, the J gene TRBJ1-1; the D gene is possibly TRBD1 (6 bases). Trimming left V 6 bases short and J 5 bases short, with 10 bases between. The CDR3 is 12 amino acids. The DNA of the CDR3 is TGTGCCAGCAGCGATACAGGGACTGAAGCTTTCTTT. It translates to CASSDTGTEAFF.

The chain recombines TRBV20-1 with TRBJ2-1; 13 bases map to TRBD2. Losses at the gene ends were 4 bases for V and 7 bases for J; bases not matched to a gene: 4. Germline assignment: CDR1 DFQATT and CDR2 SNEGSKA (reference sequence). CDR3 length equals 14 residues. The CDR3 here is CSATTSGRVNEQFF. In DNA form, the CDR3 reads TGCAGTGCTACTACTAGCGGGAGGGTAAATGAGCAGTTCTTC.

This clonotype was recorded at least ten times. V and J are TRBV29-1 and TRBJ1-3, with 7 nucleotides matching TRBD1. V was pared by 8 bases and J by 4 bases, with 5 bases of the junction left unmatched. Germline CDR1 is SQVTM and CDR2 is ANQGSEA. The CDR3 is 12 amino acids. CDR3 DNA: TGCAGCACCCCGGGACAGGGAAACACCATATATTTT. Its protein is CSTPGQGNTIYF.

This clonotype was found many times. The chain uses TRBV29-1 and TRBJ2-1; 11 positions agree with TRBD2. The CDR3 is 20 residues long. V trimming: 1 base; J trimming: 5 bases; junction bases outside the gene matches: 19. Germline V gene sequence: CDR1 SQVTM, CDR2 ANQGSEA. The CDR3 sequence: CSVEGKVTGLGLAGNNEQFF. For the CDR3, the DNA is TGCAGCGTTGAAGGAAAAGTCACAGGCCTTGGACTAGCGGGTAACAATGAGCAGTTCTTC.

The chain carries TRBV7-2 and TRBJ2-4; D is unclear. The CDR3 spans 14 residues. The ends were cut back, 1 base at V and 9 bases at J, with 13 bases in the middle. Germline V gene data show CDR1 as SGHTA and CDR2 as FQGNSA. CDR3 nucleotides: TGTGCCAGCAGCTTAGGAGCAGGCGCATCCATTCAGTACTTC. Translated, it gives CASSLGAGASIQYF.

This clonotype was observed at least ten times. The chain combines TRBV7-9 with TRBJ1-2; D is unresolved. V shed 5 bases and J shed 4 bases, with 8 bases lying between them. Germline V gene sequence: CDR1 SEHNR, CDR2 FQNEAQ (reference sequence). The CDR3 covers 12 residues. The CDR3 DNA follows: TGTGCCAGCAGCGATCAGTCCTATGGCTACACCTTC. Protein: CASSDQSYGYTF.

This clonotype was seen more than once but under ten times. The chain links TRBV5-1 to TRBJ1-4; 7 bases map to TRBD1. With 6 bases clipped from V and 7 bases from J, the junction kept 12 bases outside the gene matches. The CDR3 has 15 amino acids. Germline assignment: CDR1 SGHRS and CDR2 YFSETQ. CDR3 sequence (DNA): TGCGCCAGCACCCCAACAGGGGTCATTACTGAAAAACTGTTTTTT. As protein: CASTPTGVITEKLFF.

This clonotype was detected ten times or more. This rearrangement joins TRBV20-1 to TRBJ2-5; D might be TRBD2 (7 bases). The V gene's germline CDR1 is DFQATT and CDR2 SNEGSKA (reference sequence). With 5 bases removed from V and 5 bases from J, the gap between germline ends came to 15 bases. The CDR3 is made up of 13 amino acids. The CDR3 sequence: CSAPHGGRETQYF. As DNA, the CDR3 is TGCAGTGCTCCTCACGGGGGGCGGGAGACCCAGTACTTC.